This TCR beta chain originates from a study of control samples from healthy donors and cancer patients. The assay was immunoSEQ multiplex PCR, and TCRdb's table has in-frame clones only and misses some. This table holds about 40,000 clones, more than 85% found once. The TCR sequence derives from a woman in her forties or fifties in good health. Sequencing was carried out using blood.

Here the CDR3 DNA reads TGTGCCAGCAACGGGAATGAAAAACTGTTTTTT. It is translated as CASNGNEKLFF. The chain employs TRBV28 and TRBJ1-4; D is unclear. The CDR3 sequence is 11 residues long. Germline values: CDR1 MDHEN, CDR2 SYDVKM. Trimming removed 7 bases at V and 5 bases at J, with 5 bases between.